The 30 T cell receptor beta chains listed next were all sequenced from one sample in a study of regulatory T cells in long-lasting Graves disease. Specified time point: persistent/refractory GD, antithyroid drugs over 5 years with positive TRAb. Scientists built the TCR library using RNA that was extracted from PBMCs. TCR beta libraries were built with iRepertoire HTBI primers and Arm-PCR of CDR3 regions. TCRdb itself ran the multiplex PCR reads through MiXCR, one entry per CDR3 protein. This repertoire shows 300,000 to 500,000 distinct CDR3 sequences, about 20% found once; its top ten account for 20% to 25%. The source material was peripheral blood mononuclear cells (PBMCs), sampled when the disease was refractory, from a patient treated with antithyroid drugs. The source is a female donor with Graves disease.

This clonotype was seen ten or more times. The chain joins TRBV11-2 to TRBJ2-5, with TRBD1 as a possible D gene (6 bases). Trimming removed 4 bases from V and 0 bases from J, with 12 bases in between. Looked up from germline, CDR1 is SGHAT and CDR2 is FQNNGV. CDR3 length equals 15 residues. The CDR3 coding sequence is TGTGCCAGCAGCTCCCCTGGGGACAACCAAGAGACCCAGTACTTC. Translating it yields CASSSPGDNQETQYF. Supplemented by reference TRBV11-2 and TRBJ2-5, the full variable domain reads EAGVAQSPRYKIIEKRQSVAFWCNPISGHATLYWYQQILGQGPKLLIQFQNNGVVDDSQLPKDRFSAERLKGVDSTLKIQPAKLEDSAVYLCASSSPGDNQETQYFGPGTRLLVL.

This clonotype occurred a few times. J is TRBJ1-5 and V is TRBV19; 7 nucleotides line up with TRBD1. Unmatched junction bases numbered 7, after V lost 3 bases and J lost 2 bases. This CDR3 comprises 16 residues. Germline CDR1 LNHDA, CDR2 SQIVND (reference sequence). The CDR3 coding sequence is TGTGCCAGTAGTATCATAAGGGGGCAAGGCAATCAGCCCCAGCATTTT. Amino acids: CASSIIRGQGNQPQHF.

The DNA for the CDR3 is TGTGCCACCCACAGGGGGACCACTGAAGCTTTCTTT. Translating it yields CATHRGTTEAFF. This sequence joins TRBV19 and TRBJ1-1, with TRBD1 matching over 8 bases. The CDR3 has 12 residues. CDR1 and CDR2 (germline): LNHDA, SQIVND (reference sequence). V shed 10 bases and J 4 bases; nucleotides not matched to a gene: 5.

This clonotype was recorded many times. The rearrangement links TRBV11-2 to TRBJ2-6, with 10 bases lining up with TRBD1. The CDR3 length is 20 residues. CDR1 SGHAT and CDR2 FQNNGV come from the germline V gene. With V trimmed by 5 bases and J by 0 bases, 13 bases remained unmatched. CDR3 sequence: CASSTPRGDRGPSGANVLTF. DNA of the CDR3: TGTGCCAGCAGCACACCGAGGGGGGACAGGGGACCCTCTGGGGCCAACGTCCTGACTTTC.

This clonotype was detected ten times or more. The gene calls are TRBV11-2 and TRBJ2-7; TRBD1 matches 7 bases. Germline CDR1 is SGHAT and CDR2 is FQNNGV. The J segment lost 2 bases and the V segment lost 1 base, leaving 5 bases of the junction unmatched. This CDR3 has 15 residues. DNA for the CDR3: TGTGCCAGCAGCTTAGGTAACAGGGGCACCTACGAGCAGTACTTC. This sequence encodes CASSLGNRGTYEQYF.

The genes are TRBV7-2 and TRBJ2-3, with TRBD2 identical over 7 bases. V was pared by 5 bases and J by 9 bases, with 26 bases of the junction left unmatched. The CDR3 consists of 19 residues. Per the germline V gene, CDR1 is SGHTA and CDR2 is FQGNSA. The chain's CDR3 is CASSHLRVRGGRGLSTQYF. The CDR3 DNA follows: TGTGCCAGCAGCCATCTTAGGGTTCGTGGCGGGAGAGGGTTAAGCACGCAGTATTTT.

In this sample, this clonotype turned up many times. The chain uses TRBV20-1 and TRBJ2-7; tentatively, D is TRBD1 or TRBD2 (5 bases each). Germline CDR1 is DFQATT and CDR2 is SNEGSKA (reference sequence). Trimming shortened V by 6 bases and J by 0 bases, and 12 bases separated the two germline ends. The length of the CDR3 is 13 residues. CDR3 in DNA: TGCAGTGCGACCGCCGGGACCTCCTACGAGCAGTACTTC. Amino acids: CSATAGTSYEQYF.

This clonotype was seen ten or more times. V usage is TRBV11-1 and J usage is TRBJ2-4, with D possibly being TRBD1 (6 bases). The V and J ends lost 1 base and 2 bases respectively, with 15 bases between them. Germline-derived CDR1 and CDR2 are SGHAT and FQDESV (reference sequence). The CDR3 extends over 17 amino acids. In nucleotides, the CDR3 is TGTGCCAGCAGCTTAGAGGGAGCAGGGGTTTCCAAAAACATTCAGTACTTC. Translation gives CASSLEGAGVSKNIQYF.

This clonotype came up many times. The DNA is left out, because the CDR3 cannot be placed on it with certainty; the CDR3 is given as TCRdb lists it. The V call is TRBV12-3 or TRBV12-4, the J call TRBJ2-7; the table's D call, TRBD1, was not checked against the DNA. The CDR3 spans 14 amino acids, including both terminal residues. The chain's CDR3 is CASSSSGHPYEQYF.

This clonotype was seen a handful of times. This rearrangement joins TRBV4-3 to TRBJ2-5; 11 bases are shared with TRBD2. The CDR3 covers 13 residues. The germline V gene encodes CDR1 LGHNA and CDR2 YSLEER. With 1 base clipped from V and 11 bases from J, the junction kept 3 bases outside the gene matches. The CDR3 bases are TGCGCCAGCAGCCAAGGGGCTAGCGGGGGGCAGTACTTC. Translating it yields CASSQGASGGQYF.

This clonotype was counted ten times or more. The rearrangement uses TRBV7-8 and TRBJ1-5; the match to TRBD1 covers 7 bases. The V and J ends lost 1 base and 6 bases, in that order; junction bases with no gene match: 9. The CDR3 covers 16 residues. Looked up from germline, CDR1 is SGHVS and CDR2 is FQNEAQ. The CDR3 DNA reads TGTGCCAGCAGCTTAGGTGAGGGGGCGACGGGTCAGCCCCAGCATTTT. This gives the protein CASSLGEGATGQPQHF.

The chain couples TRBV29-1 to TRBJ1-1; D gene ambiguous. Trimming took off 2 bases at V and 1 base at J, with 8 bases between the two ends. Germline V gene sequence: CDR1 SQVTM, CDR2 ANQGSEA. The CDR3 sequence is 13 residues long. The CDR3 loop reads CSVEKGSNTEAFF. The CDR3, as DNA: TGCAGCGTTGAAAAGGGATCGAACACTGAAGCTTTCTTT.

This clonotype was recorded a few times. The V gene is TRBV25-1, the J gene TRBJ1-4, with a possible D match to TRBD1 (5 bases). Trimming removed 4 bases at V and 11 bases at J, with 14 bases between. Looked up from germline, CDR1 is MGHDK and CDR2 is SYGVNS. This CDR3 region has 13 residues. The CDR3 coding sequence is TGTGCCAGCAGTGTAACAGGTCGCGATAAACTGTTTTTT. As protein: CASSVTGRDKLFF.

This chain uses TRBV7-2 with TRBJ1-2, with D possibly TRBD1 on 6 matching bases. The germline CDR1 and CDR2 sequences are SGHTA and FQGNSA. V was pared by 5 bases and J by 5 bases, with 12 bases between. CDR3 length: 13 amino acids. CDR3 sequence: CASSKDSSYGYTF. DNA of the CDR3: TGTGCCAGCAGCAAGGACAGTTCATATGGCTACACCTTC.

V and J are TRBV12-3 or TRBV12-4 and TRBJ2-7; the D is unclear. The CDR3 covers 12 residues. The ends were cut back, 2 bases at V and 5 bases at J, with 7 bases in the middle. CDR3 nucleotide sequence: TGTGCCAGCAGTTTATACAGTGACGAGCAGTACTTC. Encoded protein: CASSLYSDEQYF.

This clonotype showed up just a few times. In DNA, the CDR3 is TGTGCCAGCAGCTTAGATTCATGGGGAGGAGAGACCCAGTACTTC. Encoded protein: CASSLDSWGGETQYF. The V call is TRBV7-8, the J call TRBJ2-5; D is perhaps TRBD2 (6 bases). This CDR3 has 15 residues. V lost 1 base and J lost 4, with 13 bases in between. CDR1 and CDR2 (germline): SGHVS, FQNEAQ.

This clonotype was counted ten times or more. This chain connects TRBV7-2 to TRBJ1-5; D uncertain. Trimming shortened V by 3 bases and J by 6 bases, and 9 bases separated the two germline ends. The germline V gene encodes CDR1 SGHTA and CDR2 FQGNSA. This CDR3 spans 13 amino acids. CDR3 sequence reads: CASSFGLLQPQHF. DNA of the CDR3: TGTGCCAGCAGCTTTGGGCTACTTCAGCCCCAGCATTTT.

The V call is TRBV20-1, the J call TRBJ1-3; a possible D gene is TRBD1 (5 bases). Per the germline V gene, CDR1 is DFQATT and CDR2 is SNEGSKA (reference sequence). Between the trimmed V and J ends, which lost 6 bases and 4 bases, there was a span of 7 bases. The CDR3 consists of 11 residues. CDR3 sequence reads: CSANRGNTIYF. The CDR3 bases are TGCAGTGCAAACAGGGGAAACACCATATATTTT.

This clonotype occurred a few times. The V gene is TRBV19, the J gene TRBJ1-1; D unclear. With 1 base removed from V and 5 bases from J, the gap between germline ends came to 14 bases. Germline V CDR1 and CDR2: LNHDA, SQIVND (reference sequence). This CDR3 region has 15 residues. This CDR3 reads CASSIGGPVRTEAFF. The CDR3 nucleotides are TGTGCCAGTAGTATAGGAGGTCCCGTCCGGACTGAAGCTTTCTTT.

On this clonotype: A single base separates this from a much larger clone, so it may be a read error. This chain uses TRBV2 with TRBJ2-1; 10 bases map to TRBD1. CDR3 length: 14 residues. J lost 7 bases, V lost 7 bases, and 7 bases had no gene match. Germline V lookup: CDR1 SNHLY, CDR2 FYNNEI. CDR3 loop: CASTRQGAINEQFF. Written as DNA, the CDR3 is TGTGCCAGCACCAGACAGGGGGCGATAAATGAGCAGTTCTTC.

This clonotype showed up many times. The rearrangement links TRBV28 to TRBJ1-2, with D maybe TRBD1 (5 bases). Per germline, CDR1 MDHEN and CDR2 SYDVKM. Trimming shortened V by 9 bases and J by 4 bases, and 24 bases separated the two germline ends. The CDR3 contains 16 residues. The CDR3 here is CASSSGTAVVGYGYTF. CDR3 bases: TGTGCCAGTTCATCCGGGACGGCGGTCGTCGGCTATGGCTACACCTTC.

This clonotype has a handful of counts. The rearrangement links TRBV19 to TRBJ2-2; D is ambiguous. Trimming shortened V by 4 bases and J by 2 bases, and 8 bases separated the two germline ends. In germline, CDR1 is LNHDA, CDR2 SQIVND (reference sequence). CDR3 length: 14 residues. For the CDR3, the DNA is TGTGCCAGTAGTAGTTTGACCAACACCGGGGAGCTGTTTTTT. It is translated as CASSSLTNTGELFF.

This clonotype has ten or more counts. The CDR3 spells CASSSDRGGPQHF. In nucleotides, the CDR3 is TGTGCCAGCAGCTCGGACAGGGGAGGGCCCCAGCATTTT. The rearrangement joins TRBV7-2 to TRBJ1-5; TRBD1 aligns across 9 bases. The ends lost 4 bases at V and 9 bases at J; junction bases unmatched: 4. This CDR3 spans 13 amino acids. Germline CDR1 SGHTA, CDR2 FQGNSA.

This clonotype was detected once. The chain couples TRBV28 to TRBJ2-3; the D is unclear. Germline lookup yields CDR1 MDHEN and CDR2 SYDVKM. The ends were cut back, 6 bases at V and 4 bases at J, with 14 bases in the middle. This CDR3 is 14 amino acids long. CDR3: CASSRSGFADTQYF. The CDR3 bases are TGTGCCAGCAGCCGGAGTGGGTTTGCAGATACGCAGTATTTT. Filled out from reference TRBV28 and TRBJ2-3, the complete variable domain reads DVKVTQSSRYLVKRTGEKVFLECVQDMDHENMFWYRQDPGLGLRLIYFSYDVKMKEKGDIPEGYSVSREKKERFSLILESASTNQTSMYLCASSRSGFADTQYFGPGTRLTVL.

In this sample, this clonotype turned up a few times. The V call is TRBV4-1, the J call TRBJ2-7; TRBD1 aligns across 9 bases. The CDR3 extends over 15 amino acids. V lost 6 bases and J lost 3; bases outside the gene matches: 9. Germline values: CDR1 MGHRA, CDR2 YSYEKL. CDR3 bases: TGCGCCAGCAGACAACAGGGGGCGGGGGACTACGAGCAGTACTTC. It translates to CASRQQGAGDYEQYF.

Ten or more counts support this clonotype. J is TRBJ2-5 and V is TRBV7-2; a possible D gene is TRBD1 (6 bases). The CDR3 runs to 14 residues. CDR1 and CDR2 (germline): SGHTA, FQGNSA. Deletions cut 3 bases from V and 4 bases from J, with 12 bases between. This CDR3 reads CASSFGTIGETQYF. The CDR3 DNA reads TGTGCCAGCAGCTTCGGGACAATTGGAGAGACCCAGTACTTC.

This clonotype was observed a few times. The V and J genes are TRBV6-2 or TRBV6-3 and TRBJ1-5; D not certain. This CDR3 has 15 amino acids. Germline CDR1 MNHEY, CDR2 SVGEGT. With 3 bases removed from V and 0 bases from J, the gap between germline ends came to 9 bases. CDR3: CASSYRRDSNQPQHF. The CDR3 region has the DNA TGTGCCAGCAGTTATAGGAGGGATAGCAATCAGCCCCAGCATTTT.

The chain joins TRBV20-1 to TRBJ2-3, with 13 bases lining up with TRBD2. This CDR3 is built from 16 residues. V lost 4 bases to trimming and J lost 4 bases; unmatched junction nucleotides: 8. In germline, CDR1 is DFQATT, CDR2 SNEGSKA (reference sequence). The CDR3 sequence is CSATPGLAGVADTQYF. In DNA form, the CDR3 reads TGCAGTGCTACCCCAGGACTAGCGGGAGTGGCAGATACGCAGTATTTT.

Only a few counts were recorded for this clonotype. The V call is TRBV29-1, the J call TRBJ2-7; tentatively, D is TRBD1 or TRBD2 (5 bases each). V lost 0 bases and J lost 2, with 11 bases in between. The CDR3 is 14 amino acids. Germline CDR1 SQVTM, CDR2 ANQGSEA. The CDR3 reads CSVEDSSGPYEQYF. CDR3 DNA sequence: TGCAGCGTTGAAGATAGTTCGGGGCCCTACGAGCAGTACTTC.

In DNA form, the CDR3 reads TGCGCCAGCAGCCACCCGGGACAGGAACCTTACGAGCAGTACTTC. It encodes CASSHPGQEPYEQYF. The chain uses TRBV4-1 and TRBJ2-7; 8 bases align to TRBD1. The CDR3 length is 15 residues. V was clipped by 3 bases and J by 4 bases; unmatched bases: 8. Per the germline V gene, CDR1 is MGHRA and CDR2 is YSYEKL.